Below, 2 T cell receptor beta chains from the same sample are listed, as sequenced in a study of blood T cell repertoires in COVID-19. Data came from immunoSEQ multiplex PCR; TCRdb stores just in-frame clones and leaves some out. The data show 140,000 or so clones, around nine tenths seen once. The sequenced sample consisted of peripheral blood. The receptors here all came from a human donor in a cohort sampled during active COVID-19.

The CDR3 sequence is CATSDSSGGEYNEQFF. DNA for the CDR3: TGTGCCACCAGTGATTCTAGCGGGGGGGAATACAATGAGCAGTTCTTC. J is TRBJ2-1 and V is TRBV24-1; 12 nucleotides match TRBD2. Germline CDR1 and CDR2: KGHDR and SFDVKD. CDR3 length: 16 amino acids. Unmatched junction bases numbered 2, after V lost 2 bases and J lost 4 bases.

This clone came up a few times. The rearrangement uses TRBV5-1 and TRBJ1-2, with 8 bases identical to TRBD1. Trimming removed 0 bases from V and 6 bases from J; junction bases left unmatched: 10. CDR1 is SGHRS, CDR2 YFSETQ, per germline. The CDR3 loop spans 16 amino acids. In DNA form, the CDR3 reads TGCGCCAGCAGCTTGGGGACAGGGAGCCCTAGGAATGGCTACACCTTC. Encoded protein: CASSLGTGSPRNGYTF.